The source of this T cell receptor beta chain is a study of metastatic and nonmetastatic thyroid tumors. Overall study results and limits: TCR beta diversity was reportedly significantly higher in malignant thyroid tumors than benign nodules, in blood and tumor.

This clone was seen ten or more times. As yet, its antigen is unknown. All patients were treatment-naive before thyroid surgery. The CDR3 totals 12 residues. Per germline, CDR1 KGHDR and CDR2 SFDVKD. V lost 7 bases to trimming and J lost 7 bases, with 10 bases between them. With MiXCR, TCRdb reprocessed the PCR reads. The sample comprises roughly 27,000 clones, roughly 23% of which are singletons, and roughly 15% rests with the top ten. The V gene is TRBV24-1, the J gene TRBJ2-1, with D uncertain. The sequenced sample was blood. The TCR comes from a female donor with papillary thyroid cancer or a benign thyroid nodule (not recorded which). Some clones in this sample may be carry-over from other donors' samples. This chain's CDR3 is CATSANSNEQFF. The CDR3 DNA sequence: TGTGCCACCAGCGCCAACTCTAATGAGCAGTTCTTC.